This record covers a single TCR beta chain. The antigen is unknown. The record originates from a study of vaccination and CD4 T cells after COVID-19. Study-level information: The authors exposed cells to overlapping spike peptides derived from SARS-CoV-2, HCoV-NL63, HCoV-OC43 and HCoV-229E.

This sample's treatment: approximately 11-day PBMC culture with coronavirus spike peptide pools or control peptides (ViraFEST assay). With the Oncomine TCR Beta short-read assay, DNA from cultured CD4+ T cells was sequenced. TCRdb re-called the PCR reads with MiXCR, one entry per CDR3 protein. The sample yields about 15,000 distinct CDR3 sequences, around three fifths seen once. Germline loops: CDR1 SSHAT, CDR2 FNYEAQ (reference sequence). This CDR3 is built from 13 residues. V lost 1 base and J lost 1, with 4 bases in between. J is TRBJ2-5 and V is TRBV7-7; no reliable D call. Specimen: CD4+ T cells from blood, cultured in vitro. The receptor was derived from a human donor who had recovered from COVID-19. CDR3 sequence (DNA): TGTGCCAGCAGCTTAGGGGCCCAAGAGACCCAGTACTTC. It translates to CASSLGAQETQYF.